These 17 T cell receptor beta chains were all obtained from the same sample, sequenced in a study of blood T cell repertoires in COVID-19. The table came from immunoSEQ multiplex PCR; TCRdb's copy has only in-frame clones and leaves some out. The profile shows approximately 79,000 clones, more than 85% of them singletons. The specimen sequenced was peripheral blood. These receptors were obtained from a man aged 60-69 years with acute or convalescent COVID-19.

V gene TRBV5-1 combines with J gene TRBJ2-1; TRBD2 is a possible D gene (6 bases). The CDR3 is 13 amino acids. V was clipped by 4 bases and J by 4 bases, with 9 bases between them. The germline V gene has CDR1 SGHRS and CDR2 YFSETQ. CDR3 sequence: CASSPDYYNEQFF. For the CDR3, the DNA is TGCGCCAGCAGCCCGGACTATTACAATGAGCAGTTCTTC.

This chain links TRBV29-1 with TRBJ2-1; TRBD2 agrees at 10 bases. V was pared by 4 bases and J by 5 bases, with 8 bases of the junction left unmatched. This CDR3 has 15 amino acids. Germline CDR1 is SQVTM and CDR2 is ANQGSEA. CDR3 sequence (DNA): TGCAGCGTTGGTAGGCTAGCGGGGGCTAACAATGAGCAGTTCTTC. It encodes CSVGRLAGANNEQFF.

The rearrangement uses TRBV12-3 or TRBV12-4 and TRBJ2-7; 7 bases map to TRBD1. Losses at the gene ends were 0 bases for V and 5 bases for J; bases not matched to a gene: 1. CDR3 size: 13 residues. This CDR3 reads CASSLAGGDEQYF. The CDR3 DNA follows: TGTGCCAGCAGTTTAGCAGGGGGCGACGAGCAGTACTTC.

The V call is TRBV4-1, the J call TRBJ2-3; D might be TRBD1 (6 bases). The ends were cut back, 0 bases at V and 3 bases at J, with 10 bases in the middle. Per germline, CDR1 MGHRA and CDR2 YSYEKL. This CDR3 has 15 amino acids. The CDR3 region is CASSQEQGGTDTQYF. The CDR3 nucleotides are TGCGCCAGCAGCCAAGAACAGGGTGGGACAGATACGCAGTATTTT.

The J gene is TRBJ2-5, the V gene TRBV6-4; possibly TRBD2 for D (6 bases). There are 17 residues in the CDR3. CDR1 is MRHNA, CDR2 SNTAGT, per germline. V lost 3 bases to trimming and J lost 7 bases, with 24 bases between them. CDR3 coding DNA: TGTGCCAGCAGTGAAGGGGAGACTAGAGCGGATTACGGGACCCAGTACTTC. Protein product: CASSEGETRADYGTQYF.

Here the CDR3 DNA reads TGTGCCAGCAGCCACCTGACTAGCGGGGGGAATGAGCAGTTCTTC. It specifies CASSHLTSGGNEQFF. This chain uses TRBV3-1 (or the pseudogene TRBV3-2) with TRBJ2-1, with TRBD2 identical over 13 bases. Looked up from germline, CDR1 is LGHDT and CDR2 is YNNKEL (reference sequence). J gave up 7 bases and V 3 bases, and 3 bases lay outside the gene matches. CDR3 length: 15 amino acids.

The chain joins TRBV10-3 to TRBJ1-1; TRBD1 aligns across 7 bases. V dropped 6 bases and J dropped 4; count of bases not matched to a gene: 2. CDR1 is ENHRY, CDR2 SYGVKD, per germline. The CDR3 sequence is 12 residues long. The CDR3 here is CAISPGGTEAFF. Here the CDR3 DNA reads TGTGCCATCAGCCCAGGGGGCACTGAAGCTTTCTTT.

The genes are TRBV5-6 and TRBJ1-1; no clear D gene. V lost 5 bases and J 4 bases, leaving 12 bases between the germline ends. Germline V gene sequence: CDR1 SGHDT, CDR2 YYEEEE. The CDR3 extends over 13 amino acids. As DNA, the CDR3 is TGTGCCAGCAGTAAAACAGTCGCCACTGAAGCTTTCTTT. Translated, it gives CASSKTVATEAFF.

The chain employs TRBV7-3 and TRBJ2-3, with 7 nucleotides matching TRBD1. The ends lost 5 bases at V and 5 bases at J; junction bases unmatched: 13. The CDR3 loop spans 16 amino acids. Germline V CDR1 and CDR2: SGHTA, FQGTGA. The CDR3 nucleotides are TGTGCCAGCAGCCGCTCCCCGACAGGGTTTGTAGATACGCAGTATTTT. Amino acid sequence: CASSRSPTGFVDTQYF.

This clone was observed a few times. The J gene is TRBJ1-2, the V gene TRBV27; 8 nucleotides match TRBD1. The CDR3 is 14 residues long. Trimming cost V 1 base and J 8 bases; bases outside gene matches: 6. Germline V gives CDR1 MNHEY, CDR2 SMNVEV (reference sequence). The chain's CDR3 is CASSLYSGQGGYTF. The CDR3 DNA sequence: TGTGCCAGCAGTTTATATAGCGGACAGGGAGGCTACACCTTC.

The chain combines TRBV5-4 with TRBJ2-7, with D possibly matching TRBD1 (6 bases). The CDR3 runs to 14 residues. Germline V gene lookup returns CDR1 SGHNT and CDR2 YYREEE (reference sequence). Trimming removed 4 bases from V and 1 base from J, with 12 bases in between. The DNA of the CDR3 is TGTGCCAGCAGCCGAGCAGGACAGTCCTACGAGCAGTACTTC. Encoded protein: CASSRAGQSYEQYF.

J is TRBJ2-1 and V is TRBV5-1; the match to TRBD2 covers 9 bases. V was pared by 0 bases and J by 6 bases, with 10 bases of the junction left unmatched. Germline V gene data show CDR1 as SGHRS and CDR2 as YFSETQ. The CDR3 is 17 amino acids. CDR3 amino acids: CASSLEVSSGVSNEQFF. The DNA for the CDR3 is TGCGCCAGCAGCTTGGAAGTGTCTAGCGGGGTATCCAATGAGCAGTTCTTC.

The J gene is TRBJ2-1, the V gene TRBV11-3; TRBD2 aligns across 15 bases. V shed 0 bases and J 3 bases; nucleotides not matched to a gene: 6. This CDR3 contains 19 residues. Germline V lookup: CDR1 SGHNT, CDR2 YENEEA. The CDR3 is CASSLEGTSGRSVYNEQFF. The CDR3 DNA reads TGTGCCAGCAGCTTAGAAGGGACTAGCGGGAGGTCCGTCTACAATGAGCAGTTCTTC.

The CDR3 nucleotides read TGTGCCAGCAGTTACCCCTTAACCGGGACTAGCGGGAGCACCGGGGAGCTGTTTTTT. Encoded protein: CASSYPLTGTSGSTGELFF. V usage is TRBV6-2 or TRBV6-3 and J usage is TRBJ2-2, with 14 bases fitting TRBD2. Germline V gene sequence: CDR1 MNHEY, CDR2 SVGEGT. This CDR3 is 19 amino acids long. V trimming: 2 bases; J trimming: 4 bases; junction bases outside the gene matches: 9.

The chain couples TRBV7-6 to TRBJ2-1, with 8 bases fitting TRBD1. J gave up 6 bases and V 5 bases, and 18 bases lay outside the gene matches. The CDR3 extends over 18 amino acids. Germline CDR1 SGHVS, CDR2 FNYEAQ. CDR3 sequence reads: CASSQTGAVQYRTNEQFF. CDR3 DNA: TGTGCCAGCAGCCAGACAGGGGCTGTCCAGTACCGTACCAATGAGCAGTTCTTC.

This chain connects TRBV2 to TRBJ1-6, with 8 nucleotides matching TRBD1. This CDR3 has 14 residues. Looked up from germline, CDR1 is SNHLY and CDR2 is FYNNEI. After removal of 6 bases from V and 6 bases from J, the junction contained 4 bases not matched to a gene. In nucleotides, the CDR3 is TGTGCCAGCAGCCTGGGACAGGCTAATTCACCCCTCCACTTT. Encoded protein: CASSLGQANSPLHF.

V is TRBV5-4 and J is TRBJ2-1; 10 bases align to TRBD1. This CDR3 region has 14 residues. Germline CDR1 and CDR2: SGHNT and YYREEE (reference sequence). V shed 6 bases, J shed 8 bases, and the junction held 8 bases outside the gene matches. This chain's CDR3 is CASNMIGTGDEQFF. CDR3 nucleotide sequence: TGTGCCAGCAACATGATCGGGACAGGGGATGAGCAGTTCTTC.